Presented here are 27 T cell receptor beta chains from one specimen sequenced in a study of blood T cell repertoires in COVID-19. The repertoire was sequenced with immunoSEQ multiplex PCR; TCRdb's copy has only in-frame clones and lacks some. The sample has some 400,000 clones; roughly 86% are singletons. The sample consisted of PBMCs or T cells enriched from blood (not recorded which). Receptors were obtained from a woman in her twenties or thirties who had recovered from COVID-19.

This clone has only a few counts. The chain links TRBV7-9 to TRBJ2-3, with a possible D match to TRBD1 (5 bases). CDR3 length: 15 residues. Germline lookup yields CDR1 SEHNR and CDR2 FQNEAQ (reference sequence). The ends were cut back, 5 bases at V and 2 bases at J, with 14 bases in the middle. CDR3 sequence (DNA): TGTGCCAGCAGCGGCCAGGACACCTTCACAGATACGCAGTATTTT. It yields the protein CASSGQDTFTDTQYF.

This sequence joins TRBV1 and TRBJ1-2; the table gives TRBD1 as D, unverified against the DNA. TRBV1 is labeled a pseudogene. The CDR3 is 12 amino acids. The CDR3 region is CTSSQVTRCNTF. The CDR3 nucleotides are TGCACCAGCAGCCAAGTAACCAGGTGTAACACCTTC.

The chain links TRBV2 to TRBJ1-5; 11 nucleotides match TRBD1. There are 15 residues in the CDR3. Germline CDR1 reads SNHLY; CDR2 reads FYNNEI. The trim removed 7 bases at V and 2 bases at J, leaving 4 bases unmatched. This chain's CDR3 is CASNRDRGGNQPQHF. CDR3 DNA: TGTGCCAGCAACCGGGACAGGGGGGGCAATCAGCCCCAGCATTTT.

The chain is built from TRBV14 and TRBJ1-6; the D gene is possibly TRBD1 (5 bases). This CDR3 has 14 amino acids. V was trimmed by 2 bases and J by 10 bases, leaving 12 bases between them. CDR1 is SGHDN and CDR2 is FVKESK in the germline V gene. The CDR3 region has the DNA TGTGCCAGCAGCCAATGGGAGGGGAGATCACCCCTCCACTTT. Residues: CASSQWEGRSPLHF. The entire variable domain, with the rest obtained from reference TRBV14 and TRBJ1-6, is as follows: EAGVTQFPSHSVIEKGQTVTLRCDPISGHDNLYWYRRVMGKEIKFLLHFVKESKQDESGMPNNRFLAERTGGTYSTLKVQPAELEDSGVYFCASSQWEGRSPLHFGNGTRLTVT.

This chain connects TRBV24-1 to TRBJ2-6; TRBD1 matches at 8 bases. CDR1 and CDR2 from the germline V gene are KGHDR and SFDVKD. CDR3 length equals 19 residues. J lost 4 bases, V lost 4 bases, and 14 bases had no gene match. The CDR3 loop is CATSDDSRGRTTGANVLTF. CDR3 nucleotides: TGTGCCACCAGTGACGATTCCAGGGGGCGAACCACCGGGGCCAACGTCCTGACTTTC.

The chain couples TRBV5-1 to TRBJ1-1, with TRBD1 identical over 8 bases. Germline-derived CDR1 and CDR2 are SGHRS and YFSETQ. J gave up 4 bases and V 3 bases, and 8 bases lay outside the gene matches. The CDR3 consists of 15 residues. CDR3 sequence: CASSSLTGGFTEAFF. Written as DNA, the CDR3 is TGCGCCAGCAGCTCGCTTACAGGGGGGTTCACTGAAGCTTTCTTT.

This sequence joins TRBV10-3 and TRBJ2-1, with a tentative D call TRBD1 (5 bases). The CDR3 spans 12 residues. Trimming pared 0 bases from V and 10 bases from J, leaving 7 bases between. Germline lookup yields CDR1 ENHRY and CDR2 SYGVKD. The CDR3 DNA reads TGTGCCATCAGTGAGTCGGGGCCAGAGCAGTTCTTC. Amino acid sequence: CAISESGPEQFF.

V gene TRBV6-5 combines with J gene TRBJ1-3; D uncertain. Trimming pared 7 bases from V and 0 bases from J, leaving 10 bases between. Germline loops: CDR1 MNHEY, CDR2 SVGAGI. The CDR3 length is 14 residues. CDR3 nucleotide sequence: TGTGCCAGCATCCCGACAAGCTCTGGAAACACCATATATTTT. It yields the protein CASIPTSSGNTIYF.

The V gene is TRBV11-2, the J gene TRBJ2-7, with D maybe TRBD2 (5 bases). This CDR3 comprises 14 residues. CDR1 SGHAT and CDR2 FQNNGV come from the germline V gene. V shed 1 base and J shed 2 bases, with 9 bases lying between them. The CDR3 DNA reads TGTGCCAGCAGCTTAGGACCCGGGGCCTACGAGCAGTACTTC. The encoded protein is CASSLGPGAYEQYF.

The chain combines TRBV27 with TRBJ1-5, with 8 bases lining up with TRBD1. The CDR3 totals 16 residues. Losses at the gene ends were 6 bases for V and 1 base for J; bases not matched to a gene: 8. Germline loops: CDR1 MNHEY, CDR2 SMNVEV (reference sequence). CDR3 loop: CASRPDRAPSNQPQHF. DNA for the CDR3: TGTGCCAGCAGACCGGACAGGGCCCCCAGCAATCAGCCCCAGCATTTT.

The table lists this clone with a count of one. The chain is built from TRBV10-3 and TRBJ2-7, with D unresolved. The germline V and J ends were trimmed by 3 bases and 6 bases, with 12 bases remaining between them. The CDR3 extends over 13 amino acids. Looked up from germline, CDR1 is ENHRY and CDR2 is SYGVKD. Here the CDR3 reads CAISDVIAGEQYF. The CDR3, as DNA: TGTGCCATCAGTGACGTAATAGCTGGCGAGCAGTACTTC.

This CDR3 reads CASSIHRDGGF. As DNA, the CDR3 is TGTGCCAGCAGTATTCATAGAGATGGGGGGTTC. The gene calls are TRBV21-1 and TRBJ2-4; the table's D gene call, TRBD2, was not cross checked with the DNA. TRBV21-1 is classified as a pseudogene. The CDR3 has 11 amino acids.

This chain uses TRBV9 with TRBJ1-2, with 12 nucleotides matching TRBD1. Trimming took 0 bases from V and 6 from J; bases not matched to a gene: 6. CDR3 length: 16 amino acids. Germline V lookup: CDR1 SGDLS, CDR2 YYNGEE. The CDR3 nucleotides read TGTGCCAGCAGCGTAGCCTCCGGGACAGGGGGCCATGGCTACACCTTC. It codes for CASSVASGTGGHGYTF.

V gene TRBV30 combines with J gene TRBJ1-2; possible D gene TRBD1, 5 bases. The CDR3 runs 11 residues. The germline V gene encodes CDR1 GTSNPN and CDR2 SVGIG (reference sequence). V lost 4 bases, J lost 10 bases, and 13 bases lay in between. CDR3 amino acids: CAWTGDSYYTF. CDR3 bases: TGTGCCTGGACGGGAGACAGTTACTACACCTTC.

The rearrangement links TRBV2 to TRBJ2-5, with TRBD2 matching over 14 bases. This CDR3 has 15 residues. The junction had 2 bases not matched to a gene; V was cut back by 4 bases and J by 4 bases. Germline CDR1 is SNHLY and CDR2 is FYNNEI. The DNA of the CDR3 is TGTGCCAGCAGTGTGGGACTAGCGGGAGTAGAGACCCAGTACTTC. Translation: CASSVGLAGVETQYF.

V usage is TRBV5-4 and J usage is TRBJ1-2; TRBD1 aligns across 8 bases. Germline CDR1 SGHNT, CDR2 YYREEE (reference sequence). After removal of 4 bases from V and 3 bases from J, the junction contained 8 bases not matched to a gene. This CDR3 has 15 residues. The chain's CDR3 is CASSPGQGRDYGYTF. In DNA, the CDR3 is TGTGCCAGCAGCCCCGGACAGGGCAGGGACTATGGCTACACCTTC.

This chain uses TRBV7-9 with TRBJ1-6; 11 nucleotides agree with TRBD1. V gave up 5 bases and J gave up 11 bases; unmatched junction bases: 5. The V gene's germline CDR1 is SEHNR and CDR2 FQNEAQ (reference sequence). The CDR3 consists of 14 residues. The CDR3 spells CASSEDRGQPPLHF. CDR3 DNA sequence: TGTGCCAGCAGCGAGGACAGGGGGCAGCCACCCCTCCACTTT.

This chain connects TRBV5-6 to TRBJ2-2; TRBD2 agrees at 7 bases. The CDR3 is made up of 17 amino acids. After removal of 1 base from V and 1 base from J, the junction contained 7 bases not matched to a gene. Germline values: CDR1 SGHDT, CDR2 YYEEEE. The CDR3 loop is CASSLIGASGNTGELFF. The CDR3, as DNA: TGTGCCAGCAGCTTGATCGGGGCTAGCGGGAACACCGGGGAGCTGTTTTTT.

Comments on this clone: Distinct nucleotide sequences in the sample also encode this CDR3. The gene calls are TRBV29-1 and TRBJ2-1; 10 positions agree with TRBD1. The CDR3 is made up of 13 amino acids. V was clipped by 4 bases and J by 4 bases; unmatched bases: 1. Per the germline V gene, CDR1 is SQVTM and CDR2 is ANQGSEA. CDR3 DNA sequence: TGCAGCGTTGGGACAGGGGGATACAATGAGCAGTTCTTC. The encoded protein is CSVGTGGYNEQFF.

The chain carries TRBV28 and TRBJ1-4; D remains unclear. This CDR3 contains 14 residues. V lost 3 bases and J 7 bases, leaving 12 bases between the germline ends. In germline, CDR1 is MDHEN, CDR2 SYDVKM. The CDR3 DNA sequence: TGTGCCAGCAGTTTCGGGTTTCGGCTTGAAAAACTGTTTTTT. Residues: CASSFGFRLEKLFF.

V usage is TRBV6-5 and J usage is TRBJ1-5; 7 bases fit TRBD1. The CDR3 sequence is 15 residues long. V dropped 7 bases and J dropped 4; count of bases not matched to a gene: 10. Germline assignment: CDR1 MNHEY and CDR2 SVGAGI. CDR3 amino acids: CASNFGQVENQPQHF. CDR3 in DNA: TGTGCCAGCAATTTCGGACAGGTTGAAAATCAGCCCCAGCATTTT.

The sample holds one count of this clone. The chain couples TRBV4-1 to TRBJ1-6; no clear D. The CDR3 has 18 residues. Germline-derived CDR1 and CDR2 are MGHRA and YSYEKL. Between the trimmed V and J ends, which lost 1 base and 2 bases, there was a span of 15 bases. CDR3 DNA: TGCGCCAGCAGCCAAGGGGCAGAGTTATTGACCTATAATTCACCCCTCCACTTT. This gives the protein CASSQGAELLTYNSPLHF.

This rearrangement joins TRBV7-9 to TRBJ1-2, with 7 bases that match TRBD1. The V gene end was trimmed by 5 bases and the J gene end by 2 bases; junction bases not matched to a gene: 8. CDR1 and CDR2 from the germline V gene are SEHNR and FQNEAQ (reference sequence). The CDR3 runs 15 residues. The CDR3 coding sequence is TGTGCCAGCAGCAACCTGACAGGGCCAAACTATGGCTACACCTTC. The encoded protein is CASSNLTGPNYGYTF.

This clone was recorded once. The genes are TRBV10-3 and TRBJ2-1, with D possibly TRBD1 on 5 matching bases. Per the germline V gene, CDR1 is ENHRY and CDR2 is SYGVKD. Trimming shortened V by 3 bases and J by 15 bases, and 12 bases separated the two germline ends. This CDR3 is 11 amino acids long. CDR3 protein: CAISDGRQGFF. The CDR3 region has the DNA TGTGCCATCAGTGACGGTCGCCAGGGGTTCTTC.

This rearrangement joins TRBV3-1 (or the pseudogene TRBV3-2) to TRBJ1-2; the D gene is possibly TRBD1 (5 bases). Looked up from germline, CDR1 is LGHDT and CDR2 is YNNKEL (reference sequence). The CDR3 has 12 amino acids. Trimming shortened V by 8 bases and J by 3 bases, and 10 bases separated the two germline ends. CDR3: CASAGIHYGYTF. Written as DNA, the CDR3 is TGTGCCAGCGCAGGGATCCACTATGGCTACACCTTC.

The V call is TRBV28, the J call TRBJ2-1, with 10 bases fitting TRBD2. The CDR3 is made up of 15 amino acids. After removal of 7 bases from V and 10 bases from J, the junction contained 13 bases not matched to a gene. CDR1 is MDHEN, CDR2 SYDVKM, per germline. CDR3 coding DNA: TGTGCCAGCATAACCAGCGGGAGGGCCTCATCAGAGCAGTTCTTC. Amino acids: CASITSGRASSEQFF.

The rearrangement joins TRBV12-3 or TRBV12-4 to TRBJ2-3; 7 nucleotides align to TRBD2. CDR3 length equals 13 residues. Trimming cost V 6 bases and J 2 bases; bases outside gene matches: 2. The CDR3 protein is CASRRDYTDTQYF. The CDR3 coding sequence is TGTGCCAGCAGGAGGGACTACACAGATACGCAGTATTTT.